These T cell receptor beta chains were read from a single sample in a study of blood T cell repertoires in COVID-19. Profiling relied on immunoSEQ multiplex PCR, and the TCRdb table lists in-frame clones only, not all of them. The data hold just over 95,000 clones, with 80% to 90% observed a single time. Sample: peripheral blood. The receptors were gathered from a human donor in a cohort sampled during active COVID-19. Both conserved end residues are part of each CDR3. The D gene is left open where the match is weak. Expanded clones get a size class; other rows say once, few or many, or leave the size out.

>TRBJ2-1|TRBD2|TRBV7-2|-
TGTGCCAGCAGCTTGAGAGCGGGGGGGCCGAGCAATGAGCAGTTCTTC
CASSLRAGGPSNEQFF
>TRBJ1-1|-|TRBV6-5|-
TGTGCCAGCAGTTACTCGAGAGTCCCGAACACTGAAGCTTTCTTT
CASSYSRVPNTEAFF
>TRBJ2-3|TRBD2|TRBV5-4|-
TGTGCCAGCAGCCAGGAAGCGGGAGTACGCACAGATACGCAGTATTTT
CASSQEAGVRTDTQYF
>TRBJ2-3|-|TRBV11-1|-
TGTGCCAGCAGCTCTCCGGCGGAGAGCACAGATACGCAGTATTTT
CASSSPAESTDTQYF
>TRBJ2-3|TRBD1|TRBV29-1|-
TGCAGCGTCCGACAGGGGACAGATACGCAGTATTTT
CSVRQGTDTQYF
>TRBJ1-1|-|TRBV27|-
TGTGCCAGCAGTCTGACCGGGACATCCAACACTGAAGCTTTCTTT
CASSLTGTSNTEAFF
>TRBJ2-7|TRBD1|TRBV2|-
TGTGCCAGCAGGGAGACAGGGGGGCCCTACGAGCAGTACTTC
CASRETGGPYEQYF
>TRBJ2-2|-|TRBV3-1/TRBV3-2|-
TGTGCCAGCAGCCAAGAGGTAATAGCGGCCACCGGGGAGCTGTTTTTT
CASSQEVIAATGELFF
>TRBJ2-7|TRBD1|TRBV5-1|few
TGCGCCAGCAGCTTGTTTGTCGGGACAGGGCAATCCTACGAGCAGTACTTC
CASSLFVGTGQSYEQYF
>TRBJ2-7|-|TRBV13|-
TGTGCCAGCAGCCTGCGGGACAGCACCTACGAGCAGTACTTC
CASSLRDSTYEQYF
>TRBJ1-1|-|TRBV19|-
TGTGCCAGTAGTATTCAGAGACAGATTGAAGCTTTCTTT
CASSIQRQIEAFF
>TRBJ2-5|TRBD2|TRBV5-1|few
TGCGCCAGCAGCTGGACTAGCGGGGGAGAGACCCAGTACTTC
CASSWTSGGETQYF
>TRBJ1-1|-|TRBV3-1/TRBV3-2|-
TGTGCCAGCAGCCTGCTATTCGGGGGGGAAGCTGAAGCTTTCTTT
CASSLLFGGEAEAFF
>TRBJ2-7|-|TRBV6-5|-
TGTGCCAGCAGTTTCCGCCGAGCCTACAGGGGGGGCGAGCAGTACTTC
CASSFRRAYRGGEQYF
>TRBJ2-5|TRBD2|TRBV5-3|-
TGTGCCAGAAGCCAACCCCTATCAAGACTAGCGGGAGAAACCCGGGAGACCCAGTACTTC
CARSQPLSRLAGETRETQYF
>TRBJ2-2|TRBD2|TRBV7-2|-
TGTGCCAGCAGCCCTAGCGGGGGGGCAACCGGGGAGCTGTTTTTT
CASSPSGGATGELFF
>TRBJ1-3|-|TRBV15|-
TGTGCCACCAGCAGAGGCATCAACCACTACTCTGGAAACACCATATATTTT
CATSRGINHYSGNTIYF
>TRBJ2-7|TRBD1|TRBV18|few
TGTGCCAGCTCACCGATATTCGGACAGGGGGCTGGGAGGGAGCAGTACTTC
CASSPIFGQGAGREQYF
>TRBJ2-2|TRBD2|TRBV27|-
TGTGCCAGCAGTTTACTTCCTAGCGGGGGTAACGCGAACACCGGGGAGCTGTTTTTT
CASSLLPSGGNANTGELFF
>TRBJ1-1|-|TRBV5-1|-
TGCGCCAGCACCTCTGGGGGGAGTTCCTGGAACACTGAAGCTTTCTTT
CASTSGGSSWNTEAFF
>TRBJ2-7|TRBD2|TRBV5-4|-
TGTGCCAGCAGCTTGGGGGGACTAGCGGAATACGAGCAGTACTTC
CASSLGGLAEYEQYF
>TRBJ2-1|TRBD1|TRBV5-1|-
TGCGCCAGCAGCCGTAGGACAGGGGATGAGCAGTTCTTC
CASSRRTGDEQFF
>TRBJ2-1|TRBD2|TRBV15|-
TGTGCCACCAACCCAACTCAGGGACTAGCGGGCGACAATGAGCAGTTCTTC
CATNPTQGLAGDNEQFF
>TRBJ2-3|-|TRBV7-2|-
TGTGCCAGCAGCTTAGATATTATGGCGGGCGGTACAGATACGCAGTATTTT
CASSLDIMAGGTDTQYF
>TRBJ1-5|-|TRBV5-8|-
TGTGCCAGCAGCTTGCGCAGGAACAATCAGCCCCAGCATTTT
CASSLRRNNQPQHF
>TRBJ2-7|TRBD1|TRBV13|-
TGTGCCAGCAGCTTTGGACAGGACGCCTACGAGCAGTACTTC
CASSFGQDAYEQYF
>TRBJ2-3|TRBD1|TRBV29-1|-
TGCAGCGTACGACAGGGAGAGACAGATACGCAGTATTTT
CSVRQGETDTQYF
>TRBJ2-7|-|TRBV30|-
TGTGCCTGGAGTCGGCAGGGAGGCCCCTACGAGCAGTACTTC
CAWSRQGGPYEQYF
>TRBJ2-7|-|TRBV19|-
TGTGCCAGTAGTGCCGGTCCCGGGGGCTACGAGCAGTACTTC
CASSAGPGGYEQYF
>TRBJ2-3|-|TRBV7-9|-
TGTGCCAGCAGCCCCGCGGATACGCAGTATTTT
CASSPADTQYF
>TRBJ2-5|TRBD2|TRBV7-8|-
TGTGCCAGCAGCGTACGACTAGCGGGAGTAGAGACCCAGTACTTC
CASSVRLAGVETQYF
>TRBJ2-2|-|TRBV6-5|-
TGTGCCAGCAGTTTCCCGGGTGGAACCGGGGAGCTGTTTTTT
CASSFPGGTGELFF
>TRBJ1-1|TRBD1|TRBV11-2|once
TGTGCCAGCAGCTGGACAGGGAACACTGAAGCTTTCTTT
CASSWTGNTEAFF
>TRBJ2-1|TRBD1|TRBV7-9|once
TGTGCCAGCAGTCCCGCAGGGGGCACCAATGAGCAGTTCTTC
CASSPAGGTNEQFF
>TRBJ2-3|TRBD2|TRBV28|-
TGTGCCAGCAGTCCCGGGACTAGCGGGGAGAAGGGTACAGATACGCAGTATTTT
CASSPGTSGEKGTDTQYF
>TRBJ1-2|-|TRBV7-9|few
TGTGCCAGCAGCTACGAAGGACGGACTAACACCTTC
CASSYEGRTNTF
>TRBJ2-5|TRBD2|TRBV9|-
TGTGCCAGCAGCGTGGGAGGACTAGCGGGGTTGGAGACCCAGTACTTC
CASSVGGLAGLETQYF
>TRBJ2-7|-|TRBV11-2|-
TGTGCCAGCAGCTCCCCCCGGCAGGGTGGTTATTCCTACGAGCAGTACTTC
CASSSPRQGGYSYEQYF
>TRBJ1-4|-|TRBV28|-
TGTGCCAGCAGTTTCGGGAAGGCTGGAAAACTGTTTTTT
CASSFGKAGKLFF
>TRBJ2-1|-|TRBV7-2|-
TGTGCCAGCAGCCCTAGAGGGTCCCACAATGAGCAGTTCTTC
CASSPRGSHNEQFF
>TRBJ2-5|-|TRBV4-1|-
TGCGCCAGCAGAGATATACAGGGTAGGGAGACCCAGTACTTC
CASRDIQGRETQYF
>TRBJ1-1|-|TRBV19|few
TGTGCCAGTAGCCCTGTAGGGGCTGAAGCTTTCTTT
CASSPVGAEAFF
>TRBJ2-5|-|TRBV29-1|-
TGCAGCGTTGAAGACAGGTATCGCCAAGAGACCCAGTACTTC
CSVEDRYRQETQYF
>TRBJ2-7|-|TRBV28|-
TGTGCCAGCAGCGGAGAGGGAGGCTTGTACGAGCAGTACTTC
CASSGEGGLYEQYF
>TRBJ1-1|-|TRBV6-5|-
TGTGCCAGCAGTCCCGACTTGGTCGTAAACACTGAAGCTTTCTTT
CASSPDLVVNTEAFF
>TRBJ2-5|TRBD2|TRBV30|-
TGTGCCTGGAGCGGCGGGAGGAGGAGGCAGACCCAGTACTTC
CAWSGGRRRQTQYF
>TRBJ2-1|TRBD1|TRBV3-1/TRBV3-2|once
TGTGCCAGCAGCCTGTCCGGGACAGGGGTTGGCAATGAGCAGTTCTTC
CASSLSGTGVGNEQFF
>TRBJ1-2|-|TRBV7-9|-
TGTGCCAGCAGCCCTGACCTGGCAGGCCTCAACTATGGCTACACCTTC
CASSPDLAGLNYGYTF
>TRBJ2-4|-|TRBV7-9|-
TGTGCCAGCAGCTTAGCGGGGGGGCCTAAAAACATTCAGTACTTC
CASSLAGGPKNIQYF
>TRBJ2-7|-|TRBV11-1|once
TGTGCCAGCAGTTATTCGGAGGGGCGGAGGGAGCAGTACTTC
CASSYSEGRREQYF
>TRBJ1-1|-|TRBV30|-
TGTGCCTGGAGACGGGGGACGGGCACTGAAGCTTTCTTT
CAWRRGTGTEAFF